The TCR beta chain under discussion was sequenced for a study of blood T cell repertoires in COVID-19. Repertoires were generated with immunoSEQ multiplex PCR, while TCRdb's copy carries only in-frame clones and drops some. The data hold about 190,000 clones, with 80% to 85% observed a single time. This clone has just one count. The CDR3 loop spans 15 amino acids. The V gene lost 0 bases and the J gene lost 9 bases, with 12 bases spanning the gap. Germline loops: CDR1 LGHDT, CDR2 YNNKEL (reference sequence). Sequenced material: peripheral blood. The J gene is TRBJ1-6, the V gene TRBV3-1 (or the pseudogene TRBV3-2); D ambiguous. This receptor was identified in a woman between 40 and 50 years old with acute or convalescent COVID-19. The DNA for the CDR3 is TGTGCCAGCAGCCAAGAAAAACTCTTCGGTTCACCCCTCCACTTT. Encoded protein: CASSQEKLFGSPLHF.